This is a list of T cell receptor beta chains from one sample in a study of blood T cells in healthy people across ages. Via MiXCR, TCRdb re-called the 5' RACE reads, giving one row per CDR3 protein. The profile shows over 750,000 distinct CDR3 sequences, around 25% of them singletons. These data were likewise used in another study, on T cells of mothers and their children.

The sample consisted of blood. The receptors here all came from a boy between 10 and 17 years old in good health. The CDR3 runs from the conserved cysteine through the conserved F or W. A D gene is named only where the DNA matches it firmly. Clone size, where shown, is once, few, many, or a class for clones that have expanded.

>NA|TRBV24-1|NA|TRBJ2-2
CATSDRARGTGELFF
TGTGCCACCAGTGATCGGGCTAGAGGGACCGGGGAGCTGTTTTTT
>few|TRBV12-3/TRBV12-4|NA|TRBJ2-2
CASSLASLRGPTGELFF
TGTGCCAGCAGTTTAGCTTCTCTGCGGGGGCCCACCGGGGAGCTGTTTTTT
>few|TRBV20-1|NA|TRBJ2-7
CSGGVGHYEQYF
TGCAGTGGAGGGGTTGGGCACTACGAGCAGTACTTC
>few|TRBV7-3|NA|TRBJ2-1
CASSTDGPAGEQFF
TGTGCCAGCAGCACTGACGGCCCCGCGGGTGAGCAGTTCTTC
>few|TRBV7-3|TRBD2|TRBJ2-3
CASSSTVAGAGADTQYF
TGTGCCAGCAGCTCCACCGTAGCGGGAGCGGGCGCAGATACGCAGTATTTT
>NA|TRBV4-3|TRBD1|TRBJ2-1
CASSLGGTGVNEQFF
TGCGCCAGCAGCCTAGGGGGGACAGGGGTCAATGAGCAGTTCTTC
>few|TRBV6-6|NA|TRBJ1-2
CASSYGSAYGYTF
TGTGCCAGCAGTTACGGTTCAGCCTATGGCTACACCTTC
>few|TRBV7-9|TRBD2|TRBJ2-5
CASSYSGVKTQYF
TGTGCCAGCAGCTATAGCGGGGTAAAGACCCAGTACTTC
>NA|TRBV2|TRBD2|TRBJ2-7
CASRERLAELYEQYF
TGTGCCAGCAGGGAGAGACTAGCCGAACTCTACGAGCAGTACTTC
>NA|TRBV27|TRBD1|TRBJ2-1
CASSLKGQVVNEQFF
TGTGCCAGCAGCCTCAAAGGACAGGTAGTGAATGAGCAGTTCTTC
>NA|TRBV20-1|NA|TRBJ1-4
CSARDPRASNEKLFF
TGCAGTGCTAGAGATCCCCGGGCTTCTAATGAAAAACTGTTTTTT
>few|TRBV20-1|TRBD2|TRBJ2-7
CSARDLASGAYEQYF
TGCAGTGCTAGAGATCTGGCCAGCGGGGCCTACGAGCAGTACTTC
>NA|TRBV25-1|NA|TRBJ1-6
CASSGSWVNSPLHF
TGTGCCAGCAGTGGTAGCTGGGTAAATTCACCCCTCCACTTT
>NA|TRBV12-3/TRBV12-4|NA|TRBJ2-7
CASSLTPVYEQYF
TGTGCCAGCAGTTTAACTCCAGTCTACGAGCAGTACTTC
>NA|TRBV20-1|TRBD1|TRBJ1-5
CSAKTGTGDGQPQHF
TGCAGTGCTAAAACCGGGACAGGGGACGGTCAGCCCCAGCATTTT
>NA|TRBV9|NA|TRBJ2-5
CASSPQAHQETQYF
TGTGCCAGCAGCCCCCAGGCCCATCAAGAGACCCAGTACTTC
>NA|TRBV2|NA|TRBJ1-1
CGVKNTEAFF
TGTGGCGTCAAGAACACTGAAGCTTTCTTT
>NA|TRBV9|TRBD1|TRBJ1-5
CASSVGQGWDQPQHF
TGTGCCAGCAGCGTCGGACAGGGCTGGGATCAGCCCCAGCATTTT
>few|TRBV4-1|TRBD2|TRBJ2-3
CASSSRAGGPDTQYF
TGCGCCAGCAGCTCCCGGGCGGGAGGACCCGATACGCAGTATTTT
>NA|TRBV28|NA|TRBJ2-7
CATAGFKGRHEQYF
TGTGCCACAGCAGGGTTTAAGGGTCGGCACGAGCAGTACTTC
>NA|TRBV20-1|NA|TRBJ2-1
CSASWGNYNEQFF
TGCAGTGCTAGCTGGGGGAACTACAATGAGCAGTTCTTC
>few|TRBV12-3/TRBV12-4|NA|TRBJ1-4
CASSDTGRGTNEKLFF
TGTGCCAGCAGCGATACAGGGAGGGGTACTAATGAAAAACTGTTTTTT
>NA|TRBV3-1|NA|TRBJ2-7
CASSQDPTGAYEQYF
TGTGCCAGCAGCCAAGATCCTACGGGGGCCTACGAGCAGTACTTC
>few|TRBV9|TRBD1|TRBJ1-1
CASSATGALNTEAFF
TGTGCCAGCAGCGCAACAGGGGCGCTGAACACTGAAGCTTTCTTT
>few|TRBV6-5|NA|TRBJ2-3
CASSYCTARRTDTQYF
TGTGCCAGCAGTTACTGTACGGCCAGACGCACAGATACGCAGTATTTT
>few|TRBV9|TRBD2|TRBJ2-7
CASSGLAGEKSLEQYF
TGTGCCAGCAGCGGGCTAGCGGGGGAAAAGTCTCTCGAGCAGTACTTC
>few|TRBV27|TRBD2|TRBJ2-7
CASSLSSGRYEQYF
TGTGCCAGCAGTTTATCTAGCGGGAGATACGAGCAGTACTTC
>few|TRBV15|TRBD1|TRBJ1-1
CATSSPTGTGGRAFF
TGTGCCACCAGCAGTCCCACCGGGACAGGGGGCAGAGCTTTCTTT
>many|TRBV6-5|NA|TRBJ2-2
CASSPDSRRAGELFF
TGTGCCAGCAGCCCCGACTCGCGCAGGGCCGGGGAGCTGTTTTTT
>NA|TRBV20-1|TRBD2|TRBJ2-1
CSAPPSGRINEQFF
TGCAGTGCTCCCCCCAGCGGGAGAATAAATGAGCAGTTCTTC
>few|TRBV4-2|NA|TRBJ2-5
CASSQVGGGGQETQYF
TGTGCCAGCAGCCAGGTGGGAGGGGGGGGGCAAGAGACCCAGTACTTC
>many|TRBV5-1|TRBD1|TRBJ2-7
CASSSSGTGVYEQYF
TGCGCCAGCAGCTCCTCCGGGACAGGGGTATACGAGCAGTACTTC
>few|TRBV5-1|TRBD1|TRBJ2-1
CASGPGGTGSYNEQFF
TGCGCCAGCGGCCCCGGAGGGACAGGGTCCTACAATGAGCAGTTCTTC
>NA|TRBV29-1|NA|TRBJ2-1
CSVDVRAINEQFF
TGCAGCGTTGATGTTAGGGCCATTAATGAGCAGTTCTTC
>NA|TRBV20-1|TRBD2|TRBJ2-6
CSAVAGNSGANVLTF
TGCAGTGCGGTAGCGGGGAACTCTGGGGCCAACGTCCTGACTTTC
>NA|TRBV11-2|NA|TRBJ1-1
CASSPDTLGGVMNTEAFF
TGTGCCAGCAGCCCAGATACATTAGGGGGGGTGATGAACACTGAAGCTTTCTTT
>few|TRBV18|NA|TRBJ1-1
CASSSDIDTEAFF
TGTGCCAGCTCATCGGACATAGACACTGAAGCTTTCTTT
>few|TRBV5-1|NA|TRBJ2-3
CASSPLERRGPDTQYF
TGCGCCAGCAGCCCCCTGGAAAGGCGGGGGCCAGATACGCAGTATTTT
>NA|TRBV5-1|NA|TRBJ2-7
CASNARDSTPSYEQYF
TGCGCCAGCAACGCCCGGGACTCCACCCCCTCCTACGAGCAGTACTTC
>few|TRBV7-9|TRBD2|TRBJ2-3
CASSFPREEVLTDTQYF
TGTGCCAGCAGCTTCCCGCGGGAGGAAGTTCTCACAGATACGCAGTATTTT
>once|TRBV28|NA|TRBJ2-4
CASSEQGTGVGKNIQYF
TGTGCCAGCAGTGAACAGGGGACGGGAGTGGGCAAAAACATTCAGTACTTC
>few|TRBV9|NA|TRBJ1-2
CASSLIGVANYGYTF
TGTGCCAGCAGTTTGATAGGGGTAGCTAACTATGGCTACACCTTC
>few|TRBV11-2|NA|TRBJ2-1
CASSSLTGASYNEQFF
TGTGCCAGCAGCTCCCTTACGGGAGCTTCGTACAATGAGCAGTTCTTC
>few|TRBV5-6|NA|TRBJ1-1
CASSPFRLMNTEAFF
TGTGCCAGCAGCCCCTTTCGGTTAATGAACACTGAAGCTTTCTTT
>few|TRBV12-5|TRBD1|TRBJ1-6
CASGLGDRGNSPLHF
TGTGCTAGTGGTTTGGGAGACAGGGGTAATTCACCCCTCCACTTT
>few|TRBV6-2/TRBV6-3|NA|TRBJ2-3
CASSYAGLEGTDTQYF
TGTGCCAGCAGTTACGCGGGCCTAGAGGGCACAGATACGCAGTATTTT
>few|TRBV6-2/TRBV6-3|TRBD2|TRBJ2-5
CASRKLAGGQYQETQYF
TGTGCCAGCAGGAAACTAGCGGGGGGACAGTACCAAGAGACCCAGTACTTC